Each of the 32 T cell receptor beta chains below was sequenced from the same sample in a study of blood T cells in healthy people across ages. Primers used in a second PCR of about 6 to 11 cycles were a sample-barcoded 5' primer and a J-beta primer mix. TCRdb itself ran the 5' RACE reads through MiXCR, one entry per CDR3 protein. The table has almost 800,000 distinct CDR3 sequences, 58% seen once; the top ten hold approximately 20%. Sequenced material: blood. The receptors shown here come from a man younger than 40 in good health.

In this sample, this clonotype turned up a few times. The rearrangement uses TRBV7-9 and TRBJ2-5; TRBD2 is a possible D gene (6 bases). The V end lost 4 bases, the J end lost 1 base, and 10 bases lay between the germline ends. This CDR3 has 14 residues. The germline V gene has CDR1 SEHNR and CDR2 FQNEAQ (reference sequence). CDR3 bases: TGTGCCAGCAGCTGGGGGACTCTCCAAGAGACCCAGTACTTC. Encoded protein: CASSWGTLQETQYF.

This sequence joins TRBV20-1 and TRBJ1-1; D might be TRBD1 (5 bases). V dropped 4 bases and J dropped 0 bases, with 15 bases sitting between them. Germline-derived CDR1 and CDR2 are DFQATT and SNEGSKA (reference sequence). CDR3 size: 15 residues. CDR3 region: CSATRQSGLNTEAFF. Here the CDR3 DNA reads TGCAGTGCTACCCGACAGTCAGGATTGAACACTGAAGCTTTCTTT.

This chain joins TRBV28 and TRBJ1-2, with D unclear. Germline CDR1 MDHEN, CDR2 SYDVKM. The length of the CDR3 is 15 residues. The V end was cut by 6 bases, the J end by 4 bases, with 18 bases between. CDR3: CASRLPSLAGYGYTF. CDR3 in DNA: TGTGCCAGCAGGCTCCCTTCTCTTGCCGGCTATGGCTACACCTTC.

The chain is built from TRBV3-1 and TRBJ2-5; D unclear. Germline V lookup: CDR1 LGHDT, CDR2 YNNKEL (reference sequence). Deletions cut 3 bases from V and 11 bases from J, with 16 bases between. This CDR3 spans 13 amino acids. Here the CDR3 DNA reads TGTGCCAGCAGCCACATAGGGCACGATGAGCAGTACTTC. It specifies CASSHIGHDEQYF.

This clonotype was seen a few times. This chain connects TRBV11-3 to TRBJ2-3, with D perhaps TRBD1 (6 bases). There are 13 residues in the CDR3. The V and J ends lost 5 bases and 11 bases respectively, with 17 bases between them. Germline CDR1 reads SGHNT; CDR2 reads YENEEA. DNA of the CDR3: TGTGCCAGCAGCCCACGAACAGGGACAAAGCAGTATTTT. As protein: CASSPRTGTKQYF.

This clonotype was counted a few times. CDR3 nucleotides: TGCAGTGCTAGTATTCGAGCTAGCGGGAGTCGCGAGCAGTACTTC. Translating it yields CSASIRASGSREQYF. J is TRBJ2-7 and V is TRBV20-1, with 10 bases matching TRBD2. This CDR3 region has 15 residues. The V and J ends lost 3 bases and 6 bases, in that order; junction bases with no gene match: 11. The V gene's germline CDR1 is DFQATT and CDR2 SNEGSKA (reference sequence).

The chain has TRBV20-1 and TRBJ2-3, with no clear D. Germline V gene sequence: CDR1 DFQATT, CDR2 SNEGSKA (reference sequence). Trimming left V 0 bases short and J 3 bases short, with 4 bases between. The CDR3 consists of 12 residues. The CDR3 region has the DNA TGCAGTGCTAGAGAGATGACAGATACGCAGTATTTT. As protein: CSAREMTDTQYF.

This sequence joins TRBV7-3 and TRBJ2-1, with 8 bases fitting TRBD2. Germline V CDR1 and CDR2: SGHTA, FQGTGA. V lost 2 bases to trimming and J lost 5 bases; unmatched junction nucleotides: 5. This CDR3 comprises 15 residues. The CDR3: CASSLGGLAHNEQFF. The DNA for the CDR3 is TGTGCCAGCAGCTTAGGTGGACTAGCCCACAATGAGCAGTTCTTC. Drawing the rest from reference TRBV7-3 and TRBJ2-1, the complete variable domain is GAGVSQTPSNKVTEKGKYVELRCDPISGHTALYWYRQSLGQGPEFLIYFQGTGAADDSGLPNDRFFAVRPEGSVSTLKIQRTERGDSAVYLCASSLGGLAHNEQFFGPGTRLTVL.

Comments on this clonotype: The junction departs from germline at one end; a sequencing error may be responsible. The genes are TRBV4-2 and TRBJ2-1; 9 bases are shared with TRBD2. The germline V gene has CDR1 LGHNA and CDR2 YNFKEQ. The CDR3 is made up of 15 amino acids. The CDR3 loop reads CVSSQETSGYNEQFF. CDR3 coding DNA: TGTGTCAGCAGCCAAGAGACTAGCGGTTACAATGAGCAGTTCTTC.

In regard to this clonotype: The junction shows a germline mismatch at one end, possibly a read error. The rearrangement uses TRBV7-7 and TRBJ2-1, with D unresolved. From germline, CDR1 is SSHAT and CDR2 FNYEAQ (reference sequence). The CDR3 totals 14 residues. The DNA for the CDR3 is TGTGCTAGCAGCTTGACTTCCGATTCAAATGAGCAGTTCTTC. This encodes CASSLTSDSNEQFF. The entire variable domain, with the rest obtained from reference TRBV7-7 and TRBJ2-1, is as follows: GAGVSQSPRYKVTKRGQDVTLRCDPISSHATLYWYQQALGQGPEFLTYFNYEAQPDKSGLPSDRFSAERPEGSISTLTIQRTEQRDSAMYRCASSLTSDSNEQFFGPGTRLTVL.

Turning to this clonotype: This clone may be a read error of a much larger clone one base away. The rearrangement links TRBV13 to TRBJ1-2; unclear D gene. This CDR3 is built from 14 residues. Germline assignment: CDR1 PRHDT and CDR2 FYEKMQ (reference sequence). CDR3 sequence (DNA): TGTGCCAGCAGCGTAGGCCAGGTTCGGGATGGCTACACCTTC. This gives the protein CASSVGQVRDGYTF. The variable domain in full, with the rest retrieved from reference TRBV13 and TRBJ1-2, is AAGVIQSPRHLIKEKRETATLKCYPIPRHDTVYWYQQGPGQDPQFLISFYEKMQSDKGSIPDRFSAQQFSDYHSELNMSSLELGDSALYFCASSVGQVRDGYTFGSGTRLTVV.

There are a few counts of this clonotype. The rearrangement links TRBV3-1 to TRBJ2-7; weak D call: TRBD2 (7 bases). The CDR3 is made up of 16 amino acids. Germline V CDR1 and CDR2: LGHDT, YNNKEL (reference sequence). With 2 bases removed from V and 5 bases from J, the gap between germline ends came to 19 bases. CDR3 in DNA: TGTGCCAGCAGCCAAAGGAAACAGGGAGGGCCCCACGAGCAGTACTTC. Its translation is CASSQRKQGGPHEQYF.

This clonotype was counted ten times or more. The V gene is TRBV28, the J gene TRBJ2-5, with D unclear. The V and J ends lost 6 bases and 1 base respectively, with 6 bases between them. The CDR3 is 12 amino acids. Germline lookup yields CDR1 MDHEN and CDR2 SYDVKM. The DNA for the CDR3 is TGTGCCAGCAGAGGGTCCCAAGAGACCCAGTACTTC. Protein sequence: CASRGSQETQYF.

The genes are TRBV12-3 or TRBV12-4 and TRBJ2-7, with TRBD2 identical over 9 bases. V was clipped by 7 bases and J by 6 bases; unmatched bases: 10. This CDR3 contains 14 residues. The CDR3 reads CASTLSGGNGEQYF. CDR3 sequence (DNA): TGTGCCAGCACCCTAAGCGGGGGGAACGGCGAGCAGTACTTC.

This chain links TRBV6-2 or TRBV6-3 with TRBJ2-5; possibly TRBD1 for D (5 bases). The germline V and J ends were trimmed by 4 bases and 7 bases, with 19 bases remaining between them. Germline V lookup: CDR1 MNHEY, CDR2 SVGEGT. CDR3 length: 15 amino acids. The CDR3 spells CASSLNRIVLRTQYF. DNA of the CDR3: TGTGCCAGCAGTTTGAACAGGATAGTTCTCCGGACCCAGTACTTC.

This chain uses TRBV2 with TRBJ2-5; TRBD1 matches 8 bases. Germline-derived CDR1 and CDR2 are SNHLY and FYNNEI. CDR3 length equals 14 residues. J was trimmed by 4 bases and V by 6 bases; bases with no gene match: 7. The CDR3: CASRATGGLETQYF. The CDR3 bases are TGTGCCAGCAGGGCCACAGGGGGTCTAGAGACCCAGTACTTC.

The chain joins TRBV10-3 to TRBJ2-7; TRBD2 agrees at 8 bases. The DNA end is more similar to TRBJ2-4, so the J call may be wrong. This CDR3 is built from 15 residues. Germline V gene lookup returns CDR1 ENHRY and CDR2 SYGVKD. The CDR3 DNA is TGTGCCATCAGTGACCCGGGACTAGTCCCAAACATTCAGTACTTC. It translates to CAISDPGLVPNIQYF.

The rearrangement uses TRBV29-1 and TRBJ1-2; D gene ambiguous. CDR1 SQVTM and CDR2 ANQGSEA come from the germline V gene. V lost 0 bases to trimming and J lost 2 bases, with 13 bases between them. The CDR3 contains 15 residues. The CDR3 region has the DNA TGCAGCGTTGAAGAACCGCGTGAGGGAAACTATGGCTACACCTTC. Translation: CSVEEPREGNYGYTF. The entire variable domain, with the rest obtained from reference TRBV29-1 and TRBJ1-2, is as follows: SAVISQKPSRDICQRGTSLTIQCQVDSQVTMMFWYRQQPGQSLTLIATANQGSEATYESGFVIDKFPISRPNLTFSTLTVSNMSPEDSSIYLCSVEEPREGNYGYTFGSGTRLTVV.

J is TRBJ2-7 and V is TRBV6-5; 9 bases agree with TRBD1. Germline CDR1 and CDR2: MNHEY and SVGAGI. V dropped 4 bases and J dropped 2; count of bases not matched to a gene: 6. The CDR3 extends over 15 amino acids. The CDR3 coding sequence is TGTGCCAGCAGTTCTACCGGGACAGGGACCTACGAGCAGTACTTC. Residues: CASSSTGTGTYEQYF.

This clonotype was counted between two and nine times. V is TRBV25-1 and J is TRBJ2-4; maybe TRBD2 (7 bases). Trimming removed 1 base at V and 7 bases at J, with 14 bases between. The germline CDR1 and CDR2 sequences are MGHDK and SYGVNS. This CDR3 is 15 amino acids long. The chain's CDR3 is CASSEWKGGGNIQYF. In DNA, the CDR3 is TGTGCCAGCAGTGAATGGAAGGGGGGAGGGAACATTCAGTACTTC.

The rearrangement uses TRBV12-5 and TRBJ1-2; 8 bases are shared with TRBD1. Looked up from germline, CDR1 is LGHNT and CDR2 is FRNRAP. This CDR3 has 15 amino acids. V shed 5 bases and J 8 bases; nucleotides not matched to a gene: 13. As DNA, the CDR3 is TGTGCTAGTGGTCCGGGGGACAGGCCAGGGAGGGGCTACACCTTC. Translating gives CASGPGDRPGRGYTF.

J is TRBJ2-5 and V is TRBV20-1, with 7 bases fitting TRBD2. Germline trimming cut 0 bases from V and 4 bases from J; bases unmatched to any gene: 5. This CDR3 has 14 residues. From germline, CDR1 is DFQATT and CDR2 SNEGSKA (reference sequence). The CDR3 here is CSARDPASGETQYF. The CDR3 nucleotides are TGCAGTGCTAGAGATCCGGCTAGCGGAGAGACCCAGTACTTC.

This clonotype was recorded at least ten times. The chain links TRBV20-1 to TRBJ1-2, with D hard to call. Germline-derived CDR1 and CDR2 are DFQATT and SNEGSKA (reference sequence). The CDR3 extends over 13 amino acids. With 0 bases removed from V and 6 bases from J, the gap between germline ends came to 11 bases. The CDR3 sequence is CSARDPDANGYTF. CDR3 coding DNA: TGCAGTGCTAGAGATCCAGACGCTAATGGCTACACCTTC.

The chain employs TRBV7-9 and TRBJ2-1; the match to TRBD2 covers 15 bases. The CDR3 has 17 amino acids. The junction had 7 bases not matched to a gene; V was cut back by 2 bases and J by 8 bases. Germline V gene sequence: CDR1 SEHNR, CDR2 FQNEAQ (reference sequence). The chain's CDR3 is CASSLWTSGGAGDEQFF. The CDR3, as DNA: TGTGCCAGCAGCTTATGGACTAGCGGGGGGGCGGGTGATGAGCAGTTCTTC. Full variable domain (missing parts from reference TRBV7-9 and TRBJ2-1): DTGVSQNPRHKITKRGQNVTFRCDPISEHNRLYWYRQTLGQGPEFLTYFQNEAQLEKSRLLSDRFSAERPKGSFSTLEIQRTEQGDSAMYLCASSLWTSGGAGDEQFFGPGTRLTVL.

The chain combines TRBV29-1 with TRBJ1-5, with 10 bases fitting TRBD1. J gave up 7 bases and V 4 bases, and 7 bases lay outside the gene matches. This CDR3 is 14 amino acids long. Germline-derived CDR1 and CDR2 are SQVTM and ANQGSEA. CDR3 coding DNA: TGCAGCGTTGTATGGGACAGGGGAAGCCAGCCCCAGCATTTT. This translates into CSVVWDRGSQPQHF. Drawing the rest from reference TRBV29-1 and TRBJ1-5, the complete variable domain is SAVISQKPSRDICQRGTSLTIQCQVDSQVTMMFWYRQQPGQSLTLIATANQGSEATYESGFVIDKFPISRPNLTFSTLTVSNMSPEDSSIYLCSVVWDRGSQPQHFGDGTRLSIL.

This clonotype was picked up a small number of times. The rearrangement joins TRBV7-9 to TRBJ2-7, with D perhaps TRBD1 (6 bases). The CDR3 sequence is 14 residues long. The V gene lost 2 bases and the J gene lost 4 bases, with 12 bases spanning the gap. The germline gives CDR1 SEHNR, CDR2 FQNEAQ (reference sequence). CDR3 amino acids: CASSLRTAQYEQYF. Here the CDR3 DNA reads TGTGCCAGCAGCTTAAGGACAGCGCAGTACGAGCAGTACTTC. Looking up the rest from reference TRBV7-9 and TRBJ2-7 gives the full variable domain: DTGVSQNPRHKITKRGQNVTFRCDPISEHNRLYWYRQTLGQGPEFLTYFQNEAQLEKSRLLSDRFSAERPKGSFSTLEIQRTEQGDSAMYLCASSLRTAQYEQYFGPGTRLTVT.

This clonotype was detected only a few times. The chain uses TRBV4-2 and TRBJ2-4; D uncertain. Deletions cut 4 bases from V and 10 bases from J, with 14 bases between. CDR1 and CDR2 (germline): LGHNA, YNFKEQ. The length of the CDR3 is 13 residues. Here the CDR3 DNA reads TGTGCCAGCAGCCTCGGTGGGCGGCAAATTCAGTACTTC. Amino acid sequence: CASSLGGRQIQYF.

The chain has TRBV4-1 and TRBJ2-4, with TRBD2 as a possible D gene (5 bases). The tail of the sequence fits TRBJ2-5 better, so the J call may be wrong. The CDR3 is 14 amino acids. Germline V lookup: CDR1 MGHRA, CDR2 YSYEKL. CDR3 nucleotide sequence: TGCGCCAGCAGCCAGGCGGGTCTACGGGAGACCCAGTACTTC. Translation gives CASSQAGLRETQYF.

This clonotype has only a few counts. This sequence joins TRBV6-5 and TRBJ2-4, with D perhaps being TRBD1 or TRBD2 (5 bases each). Germline CDR1 and CDR2: MNHEY and SVGAGI. V lost 10 bases and J 13 bases, leaving 20 bases between the germline ends. The CDR3 runs to 12 residues. Here the CDR3 reads CATLVGVGEQYF. CDR3 DNA sequence: TGTGCCACCCTCGTGGGGGTGGGGGAGCAGTACTTC.

The chain recombines TRBV7-8 with TRBJ2-3, with D uncertain. V dropped 5 bases and J dropped 9 bases, with 12 bases sitting between them. This CDR3 is 12 amino acids long. Germline V lookup: CDR1 SGHVS, CDR2 FQNEAQ. The CDR3 DNA sequence: TGTGCCAGCAGCCCCAGCAGTGGGACGCAGTATTTT. Translating gives CASSPSSGTQYF.

This sequence joins TRBV6-5 and TRBJ2-1, with a weak D call TRBD2 (5 bases). The CDR3 length is 16 residues. From germline, CDR1 is MNHEY and CDR2 SVGAGI. Trimming cost V 8 bases and J 3 bases, with 20 bases left between them. CDR3 DNA sequence: TGTGCCAGCCACGGGGTGAAGACCGACTTCTACAATGAGCAGTTCTTC. Amino acids: CASHGVKTDFYNEQFF.

The chain joins TRBV12-3 or TRBV12-4 to TRBJ2-7; D is uncertain. V gave up 5 bases and J gave up 3 bases, with 20 bases separating them. The CDR3 covers 16 residues. CDR3 sequence (DNA): TGTGCCAGCAGTCCCGCCCCATATCAAACTCACTACGAGCAGTACTTC. Protein sequence: CASSPAPYQTHYEQYF.